The rows below give T cell receptor beta chains drawn from one sample of a study of blood T cell repertoires in COVID-19. TCRdb keeps only in-frame clones here, not all; method: immunoSEQ multiplex PCR. Of about 140,000 clones listed, 82% are singletons. The sequenced sample was peripheral blood. The receptors stem from a woman aged 80 or over with acute or convalescent COVID-19. The CDR3 runs from the conserved cysteine through the conserved F or W. A D gene is named only where the DNA matches it firmly. A row's size may be missing; if present it is once, few, many or a size class.

.,TRBJ1-2,few,TRBV29-1,15,CSVGFSYGRRYGYTF,TGCAGCGTTGGGTTTTCGTATGGGAGGAGGTATGGCTACACCTTC
TRBD2,TRBJ2-5,once,TRBV5-1,16,CASSQIGLAGRETQYF,TGCGCCAGCAGTCAAATCGGACTAGCGGGAAGAGAGACCCAGTACTTC
TRBD1,TRBJ1-3,.,TRBV11-2,16,CASSSLDRNSGNTIYF,TGTGCCAGCAGCTCCTTGGACAGGAACTCTGGAAACACCATATATTTT
.,TRBJ1-2,.,TRBV18,16,CASSPSTGRGNYGYTF,TGTGCCAGCTCACCTTCGACAGGCAGGGGTAACTATGGCTACACCTTC
.,TRBJ2-1,.,TRBV7-9,16,CASTSWVAEPGNEQFF,TGTGCCAGCACCTCTTGGGTAGCGGAGCCCGGGAATGAGCAGTTCTTC
.,TRBJ1-5,.,TRBV11-2,13,CASSLALYQPQHF,TGTGCCAGCAGCTTAGCCTTATATCAGCCCCAGCATTTT
TRBD2,TRBJ2-5,.,TRBV9,16,CASSPIPLAGAETQYF,TGTGCCAGCAGCCCGATCCCCCTAGCGGGGGCGGAGACCCAGTACTTC
.,TRBJ1-3,.,TRBV28,14,CASSFTGAGNTIYF,TGTGCCAGCAGTTTCACAGGTGCTGGAAACACCATATATTTT
.,TRBJ2-6,.,TRBV28,18,CASSFLGRRGSGANVLTF,TGTGCCAGCAGTTTCTTAGGCAGGAGGGGCTCTGGGGCCAACGTCCTGACTTTC
.,TRBJ1-5,.,TRBV6-6,15,CASSRSQGGNQPQHF,TGTGCCAGCAGTCGATCACAGGGAGGCAATCAGCCCCAGCATTTT
TRBD2,TRBJ2-3,.,TRBV29-1,14,CSVDTSGSSDTQYF,TGCAGCGTTGACACTAGCGGGAGCTCAGATACGCAGTATTTT
TRBD1,TRBJ1-2,.,TRBV30,14,CAWGDRGRNYGYTF,TGTGCCTGGGGTGACAGGGGGCGAAACTATGGCTACACCTTC
TRBD1,TRBJ2-1,.,TRBV11-3,15,CASSLGTGTYNEQFF,TGTGCCAGCAGCTTAGGGACAGGCACCTACAATGAGCAGTTCTTC
.,TRBJ2-1,few,TRBV7-9,13,CASSPTESNEQFF,TGTGCCAGCAGCCCGACAGAGTCCAATGAGCAGTTCTTC
.,TRBJ2-3,.,TRBV10-2,16,CASSEIPSTRTDTQYF,TGCGCCAGCAGTGAGATCCCTAGCACTCGCACAGATACGCAGTATTTT
.,TRBJ1-4,.,TRBV6-1,16,CASSDWYRALNEKLFF,TGTGCCAGCAGTGATTGGTACAGGGCCCTGAATGAAAAACTGTTTTTT
TRBD2,TRBJ2-1,.,TRBV7-2,15,CASSLDAGGYNEQFF,TGTGCCAGCAGCTTAGATGCGGGAGGCTACAATGAGCAGTTCTTC
.,TRBJ1-2,.,TRBV28,19,CASSLSIYDGGAASYGYTF,TGTGCCAGCAGTTTATCCATATATGATGGGGGCGCGGCTTCTTATGGCTACACCTTC
TRBD2,TRBJ2-5,.,TRBV5-1,14,CASSWGAGEETQYF,TGCGCCAGCAGCTGGGGAGCGGGAGAAGAGACCCAGTACTTC
.,TRBJ2-5,.,TRBV10-3,16,CAISPIAVSPPETQYF,TGTGCCATCAGTCCTATAGCCGTTTCCCCCCCGGAGACCCAGTACTTC
TRBD2,TRBJ2-3,.,TRBV7-9,18,CASSLAPSGGPLLYTQYF,TGTGCCAGCAGCTTAGCGCCTAGCGGGGGACCGTTGCTATATACGCAGTATTTT
TRBD1,TRBJ1-5,.,TRBV12-3/TRBV12-4,11,CASSSGQGRNF,TGTGCCAGCAGTTCCGGACAGGGTAGGAATTTT
TRBD2,TRBJ2-1,.,TRBV6-5,12,CGTGGSYNEQFF,TGTGGGACGGGGGGTTCCTACAATGAGCAGTTCTTC
.,TRBJ2-7,.,TRBV27,14,CASRIAVSVDEQYF,TGTGCCAGCAGGATAGCGGTTTCGGTTGACGAGCAGTACTTC
.,TRBJ2-7,.,TRBV6-6,15,CASSYLPAGAYEQYF,TGTGCCAGCAGTTACCTTCCCGCGGGTGCCTACGAGCAGTACTTC
.,TRBJ1-2,.,TRBV11-2,14,CASSLVRRGHGYTF,TGTGCCAGCAGCTTAGTCAGAAGGGGCCATGGCTACACCTTC
.,TRBJ2-2,.,TRBV12-5,12,CASGPDSGELFF,TGTGCTAGTGGTCCGGACAGCGGGGAGCTGTTTTTT
.,TRBJ2-7,.,TRBV4-2,12,CASSGQTYEQYF,TGTGCCAGCAGCGGGCAGACCTACGAGCAGTACTTC
.,TRBJ1-2,.,TRBV2,15,CASIALQGGFDGYTF,TGTGCCAGCATAGCCCTACAGGGTGGGTTCGATGGCTACACCTTC
TRBD2,TRBJ2-7,once,TRBV5-1,15,CASSPGGQSSYEQYF,TGCGCCAGCAGCCCGGGGGGTCAAAGCTCCTACGAGCAGTACTTC
.,TRBJ1-2,.,TRBV6-5,12,CASTIQFYGYTF,TGTGCCAGCACGATACAGTTCTATGGCTACACCTTC
TRBD2,TRBJ2-7,.,TRBV28,16,CASRLGAGLAGGEQYF,TGTGCCAGCAGACTAGGGGCAGGACTAGCGGGAGGCGAGCAGTACTTC
TRBD1,TRBJ1-5,.,TRBV6-1,15,CASRFRDRPSAPQHF,TGTGCCAGCAGATTCCGGGACAGGCCATCGGCGCCCCAGCATTTT
.,TRBJ1-2,.,TRBV19,15,CASSIGWGGNYGYTF,TGTGCCAGTAGTATCGGCTGGGGAGGTAACTATGGCTACACCTTC
TRBD2,TRBJ2-1,.,TRBV12-5,14,CASGLEGGSYEQFF,TGTGCTAGTGGTTTGGAGGGCGGGAGTTATGAGCAGTTCTTC
.,TRBJ2-2,.,TRBV6-5,13,CASRQTATGELFF,TGTGCCAGCAGGCAGACAGCTACCGGGGAGCTGTTTTTT
.,TRBJ1-5,.,TRBV21-1,15,CASSRDRLPNQPQHF,TGTGCCAGCAGCAGGGACAGGCTTCCCAATCAGCCCCAGCATTTT
TRBD2,TRBJ2-5,.,TRBV10-2,17,CASSESLGGGRRETQYF,TGCGCCAGCAGTGAGTCGCTCGGGGGGGGGCGGAGAGAGACCCAGTACTTC
.,TRBJ2-7,.,TRBV27,16,CASSLFAHPISYEQYF,TGTGCCAGCAGTTTATTTGCGCACCCTATCTCCTACGAGCAGTACTTC
.,TRBJ2-2,.,TRBV28,14,CASTFRSYTGELFF,TGTGCCAGCACTTTTAGGAGTTACACCGGGGAGCTGTTTTTT
.,TRBJ2-7,.,TRBV6-5,15,CASSRSGPPTYEQYF,TGTGCCAGCAGCCGATCGGGTCCTCCAACTTACGAGCAGTACTTC
.,TRBJ2-7,.,TRBV15,13,CATSGDRFFEQYF,TGTGCCACCAGCGGCGACAGGTTTTTCGAGCAGTACTTC
TRBD1,TRBJ1-5,.,TRBV5-6,15,CASSTDRGLNQPQHF,TGTGCCAGCAGCACGGACAGGGGACTCAATCAGCCCCAGCATTTT
TRBD2,TRBJ2-7,.,TRBV28,16,CASSPTQSGGVYEQYF,TGTGCCAGCAGTCCAACCCAGAGCGGGGGGGTTTACGAGCAGTACTTC
.,TRBJ2-2,.,TRBV5-1,14,CASSLDLGPGELFF,TGCGCCAGCAGCTTGGATCTGGGGCCCGGGGAGCTGTTTTTT
.,TRBJ2-1,.,TRBV7-9,14,CASSWRLYGNEQFF,TGTGCCAGCAGCTGGCGCCTTTACGGGAATGAGCAGTTCTTC
.,TRBJ1-1,few,TRBV20-1,13,CSASYTARAEAFF,TGCAGTGCTAGTTATACAGCGAGGGCTGAAGCTTTCTTT
.,TRBJ2-1,.,TRBV11-2,16,CASSLFGGNSYNEQFF,TGTGCCAGCAGCTTGTTCGGGGGTAACTCCTACAATGAGCAGTTCTTC
TRBD2,TRBJ2-3,.,TRBV11-3,17,CASSLAASGYSTDTQYF,TGTGCCAGCAGCCTTGCGGCTAGCGGCTATAGCACAGATACGCAGTATTTT
.,TRBJ2-7,.,TRBV27,14,CAIGQGGLSYEQYF,TGTGCCATCGGCCAGGGGGGACTCTCCTACGAGCAGTACTTC
TRBD1,TRBJ2-7,.,TRBV18,16,CASSPLPGTGAYEQYF,TGTGCCAGCTCTCCTTTACCGGGGACAGGAGCCTACGAGCAGTACTTC
.,TRBJ1-2,.,TRBV28,14,CASSAPGNNYGYTF,TGTGCCAGCAGTGCCCCAGGGAATAACTATGGCTACACCTTC
TRBD1,TRBJ1-6,.,TRBV10-3,13,CAIRTGENSPLHF,TGTGCCATAAGGACAGGGGAGAATTCACCCCTCCACTTT
.,TRBJ2-4,.,TRBV2,13,CAPRGWPKNIQYF,TGTGCCCCCAGGGGTTGGCCCAAAAACATTCAGTACTTC
.,TRBJ1-2,.,TRBV18,15,CASSPAGNPNYGYTF,TGTGCCAGCTCACCAGCGGGGAATCCTAACTATGGCTACACCTTC